This TCR beta chain came from a study of control samples from healthy donors and cancer patients. The CDR3 consists of 14 residues. Trimming took off 0 bases at V and 5 bases at J, with 10 bases between the two ends. Germline V gene data show CDR1 as MNHEY and CDR2 as SVGEGT. Libraries were prepared by immunoSEQ multiplex PCR; TCRdb keeps only in-frame clonotypes and omits some of them. This sample has roughly 34,000 clones, with 85% to 90% found just once. This sequence originates from a woman aged 35 to 49 with lung cancer. The chain recombines TRBV6-2 or TRBV6-3 with TRBJ1-1; D is unclear. Sequencing was done on a sample of PBMCs. The CDR3 here is CASSYSIEGTEAFF. The DNA for the CDR3 is TGTGCCAGCAGTTACTCGATAGAAGGAACTGAAGCTTTCTTT.